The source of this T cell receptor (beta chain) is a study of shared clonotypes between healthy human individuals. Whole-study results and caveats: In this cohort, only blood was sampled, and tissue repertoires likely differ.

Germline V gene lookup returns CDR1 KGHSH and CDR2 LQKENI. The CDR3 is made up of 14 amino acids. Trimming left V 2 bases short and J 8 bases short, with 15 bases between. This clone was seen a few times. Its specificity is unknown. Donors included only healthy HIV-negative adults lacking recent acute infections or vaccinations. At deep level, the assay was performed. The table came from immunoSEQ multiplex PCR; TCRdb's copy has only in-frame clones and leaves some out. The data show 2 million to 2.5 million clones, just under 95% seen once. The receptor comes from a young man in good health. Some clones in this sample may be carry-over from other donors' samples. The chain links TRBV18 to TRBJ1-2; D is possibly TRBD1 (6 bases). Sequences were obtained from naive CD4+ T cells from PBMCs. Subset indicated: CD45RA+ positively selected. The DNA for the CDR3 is TGTGCCAGCTCACCAAACGTCCGGGGGCGAGGCTACACCTTC. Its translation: CASSPNVRGRGYTF.